This T cell receptor beta chain was recorded in a study of tissue T cells after allogeneic stem cell transplantation. This CDR3 has 11 residues. Germline values: CDR1 NNHDY, CDR2 SYVADS. V was trimmed by 7 bases and J by 2 bases, leaving 6 bases between them. Time point described: mouse harvest day 7 after allogeneic transplant. The graft held 10^6 splenic CD5+ T cells and 10^7 T-cell-depleted bone marrow cells. B6 (H2b) cells into BALB/c (H2d) mice; tissues taken at day 7 or 14. Study results and limitations: The study did not identify alloreactive or antigen-specific tissue TCRs, and some clones might be persisting host cells. Blood and spleen captured only part of the tissue TCR repertoire.

Sequencing used immunoSEQ multiplex PCR; TCRdb keeps in-frame clones, though not all of them. The table lists 9,000 to 13,000 clones, roughly two fifths of them singletons. This clone has more than one count but fewer than ten. Its antigen remains unidentified. Any gene name here is a mouse gene name. The read comes to an end 1 residue before the CDR3 does, leaving the germline J gene to fill in the end. The V and J genes are TRBV13-3 and TRBJ1-2; weak D call: TRBD1 (5 bases). This clonotype originated in a female BALB/c mouse given C57BL/6 T cells with graft-versus-host disease after an allogeneic hematopoietic cell transplant. The specimen was skin. CDR3 DNA, as far as it was read: TGTGCCAGCGGGGGGAACTCCGACTACACC. Amino acid sequence: CASGGNSDYT. The whole CDR3 sequence is CASGGNSDYTF.